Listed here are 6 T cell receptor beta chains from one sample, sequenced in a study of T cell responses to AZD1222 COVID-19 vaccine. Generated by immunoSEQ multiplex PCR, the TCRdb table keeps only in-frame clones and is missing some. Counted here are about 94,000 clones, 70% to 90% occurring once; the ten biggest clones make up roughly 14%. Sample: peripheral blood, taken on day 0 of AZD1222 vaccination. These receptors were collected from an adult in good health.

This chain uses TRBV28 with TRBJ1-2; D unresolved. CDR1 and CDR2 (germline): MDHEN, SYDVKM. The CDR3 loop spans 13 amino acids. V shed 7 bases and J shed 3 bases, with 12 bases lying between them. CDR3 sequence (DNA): TGTGCCAGCAACCCAACCAGCTACTATGGCTACACCTTC. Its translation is CASNPTSYYGYTF.

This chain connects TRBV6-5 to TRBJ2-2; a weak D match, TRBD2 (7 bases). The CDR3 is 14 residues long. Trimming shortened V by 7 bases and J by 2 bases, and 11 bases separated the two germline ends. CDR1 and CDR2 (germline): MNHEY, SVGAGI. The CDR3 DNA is TGTGCCAGCAAGGGGGGGCTAAACACCGGGGAGCTGTTTTTT. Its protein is CASKGGLNTGELFF.

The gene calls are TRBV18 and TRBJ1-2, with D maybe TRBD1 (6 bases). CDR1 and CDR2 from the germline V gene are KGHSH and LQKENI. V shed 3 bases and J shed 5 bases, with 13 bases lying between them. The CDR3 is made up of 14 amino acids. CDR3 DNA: TGTGCCAGCTCACCCCTTGGACAGCCATATGGCTACACCTTC. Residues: CASSPLGQPYGYTF.

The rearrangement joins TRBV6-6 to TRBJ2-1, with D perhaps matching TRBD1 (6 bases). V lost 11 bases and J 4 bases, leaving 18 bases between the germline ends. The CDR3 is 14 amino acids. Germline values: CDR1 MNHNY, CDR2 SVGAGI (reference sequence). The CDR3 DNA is TGTGCCTGCGGAGTGACAGGTGGATACAATGAGCAGTTCTTC. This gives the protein CACGVTGGYNEQFF.

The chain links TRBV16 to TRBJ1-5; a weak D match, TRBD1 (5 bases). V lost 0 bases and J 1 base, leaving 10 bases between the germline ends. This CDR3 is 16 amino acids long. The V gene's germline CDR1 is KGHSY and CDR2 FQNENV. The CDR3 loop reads CASSQSPGNSNQPQHF. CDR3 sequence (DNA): TGTGCCAGCAGCCAATCCCCAGGGAACAGCAATCAGCCCCAGCATTTT.

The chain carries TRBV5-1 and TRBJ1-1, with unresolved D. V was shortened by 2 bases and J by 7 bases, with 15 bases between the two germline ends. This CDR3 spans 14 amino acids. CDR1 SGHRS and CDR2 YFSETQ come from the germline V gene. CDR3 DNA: TGCGCCAGCAGCTTTTTCGCGGGTGACGGTGAAGCTTTCTTT. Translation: CASSFFAGDGEAFF. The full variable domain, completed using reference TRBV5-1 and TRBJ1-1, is KAGVTQTPRYLIKTRGQQVTLSCSPISGHRSVSWYQQTPGQGLQFLFEYFSETQRNKGNFPGRFSGRQFSNSRSEMNVSTLELGDSALYLCASSFFAGDGEAFFGQGTRLTVV.